The rows below give T cell receptor beta chains drawn from one sample of a study of identical twins. TCRdb recomputed calls from the 5' RACE reads with MiXCR, one row per CDR3 protein. The table records just under 650,000 distinct CDR3 sequences, 7.1% of them present only once. The same data also went into a second study, on yellow fever vaccine responses in identical twins.

Sequenced sample: PBMCs. The source is a young woman in good health. Each CDR3 is given with its conserved first and last residue. A D gene is named only where the DNA matches it firmly. Expanded clones get a size class; other rows say once, few or many, or leave the size out.

V gene: TRBV28
clone size: few
D gene: NA
J gene: TRBJ2-2
CDR3 protein: CASSGGEPTNTGELFF
CDR3 DNA: TGTGCCAGCAGTGGTGGGGAACCCACGAACACCGGGGAGCTGTTTTTT

V gene: TRBV9
clone size: NA
D gene: NA
J gene: TRBJ2-2
CDR3 protein: CASSVGPTGELFF
CDR3 DNA: TGTGCCAGCAGCGTGGGTCCGACCGGGGAGCTGTTTTTT

V gene: TRBV10-3
clone size: many
D gene: TRBD1
J gene: TRBJ2-5
CDR3 protein: CAISRTGGAGQETQYF
CDR3 DNA: TGTGCCATCAGTAGAACAGGGGGCGCAGGCCAAGAGACCCAGTACTTC

V gene: TRBV9
clone size: NA
D gene: NA
J gene: TRBJ2-1
CDR3 protein: CASSVGGSGTGAEQFF
CDR3 DNA: TGTGCCAGCAGCGTAGGGGGGAGCGGGACGGGGGCTGAGCAGTTCTTC

V gene: TRBV20-1
clone size: many
D gene: TRBD2
J gene: TRBJ2-7
CDR3 protein: CSAEGTSGSYEQYF
CDR3 DNA: TGCAGTGCTGAAGGGACTAGCGGGAGCTACGAGCAGTACTTC

V gene: TRBV6-2/TRBV6-3
clone size: NA
D gene: NA
J gene: TRBJ2-2
CDR3 protein: CASSYRLGTGELFF
CDR3 DNA: TGTGCCAGCAGTTACCGATTGGGGACCGGGGAGCTGTTTTTT

V gene: TRBV9
clone size: few
D gene: NA
J gene: TRBJ2-2
CDR3 protein: CASSVARINTGELFF
CDR3 DNA: TGTGCCAGCAGCGTAGCGAGAATAAACACCGGGGAGCTGTTTTTT

V gene: TRBV7-9
clone size: few
D gene: NA
J gene: TRBJ2-5
CDR3 protein: CASSPVGAQETQYF
CDR3 DNA: TGTGCCAGCAGCCCGGTGGGCGCCCAAGAGACCCAGTACTTC

V gene: TRBV28
clone size: many
D gene: TRBD1
J gene: TRBJ2-2
CDR3 protein: CASRSRLTGAPTGELFF
CDR3 DNA: TGTGCCAGCAGGAGCCGACTAACAGGGGCCCCCACCGGGGAGCTGTTTTTT

V gene: TRBV5-1
clone size: many
D gene: TRBD2
J gene: TRBJ2-5
CDR3 protein: CASSWKISGGSQETQYF
CDR3 DNA: TGCGCCAGCAGCTGGAAGATTAGCGGGGGGTCACAAGAGACCCAGTACTTC

V gene: TRBV15
clone size: NA
D gene: TRBD1
J gene: TRBJ2-2
CDR3 protein: CATSRVLKGIRQGGTGELFF
CDR3 DNA: TGTGCCACCAGCAGAGTCTTGAAGGGGATAAGACAGGGTGGCACCGGGGAGCTGTTTTTT

V gene: TRBV6-5
clone size: few
D gene: TRBD1
J gene: TRBJ2-3
CDR3 protein: CASSNGQGLTDTQYF
CDR3 DNA: TGTGCCAGCAGTAACGGACAGGGGCTCACAGATACGCAGTATTTT

V gene: TRBV5-1
clone size: NA
D gene: TRBD1
J gene: TRBJ2-1
CDR3 protein: CASSATGDSYNEQFF
CDR3 DNA: TGCGCCAGCAGCGCCACAGGGGACTCCTACAATGAGCAGTTCTTC

V gene: TRBV11-3
clone size: NA
D gene: NA
J gene: TRBJ2-1
CDR3 protein: CASSLSPETHNEQFF
CDR3 DNA: TGTGCCAGCAGCTTAAGCCCGGAGACCCACAATGAGCAGTTCTTC

V gene: TRBV7-8
clone size: few
D gene: TRBD2
J gene: TRBJ2-2
CDR3 protein: CASSLAGGPGTGELFF
CDR3 DNA: TGTGCCAGCAGCTTAGCGGGAGGGCCCGGCACCGGGGAGCTGTTTTTT

V gene: TRBV11-3
clone size: NA
D gene: TRBD2
J gene: TRBJ2-5
CDR3 protein: CASSPTPGGETQYF
CDR3 DNA: TGTGCCAGCAGCCCTACCCCGGGGGGAGAGACCCAGTACTTC

V gene: TRBV7-3
clone size: few
D gene: NA
J gene: TRBJ2-2
CDR3 protein: CASSPLAAGELFF
CDR3 DNA: TGTGCCAGCAGCCCCCTGGCGGCCGGGGAGCTGTTTTTT

V gene: TRBV6-1
clone size: NA
D gene: TRBD1
J gene: TRBJ2-2
CDR3 protein: CASSLPETGALDTGELFF
CDR3 DNA: TGTGCCAGCAGCCTACCAGAGACAGGGGCTCTGGACACCGGGGAGCTGTTTTTT

V gene: TRBV20-1
clone size: NA
D gene: NA
J gene: TRBJ2-1
CDR3 protein: CSARDPLQGYNEQFF
CDR3 DNA: TGCAGTGCTAGAGACCCACTGCAGGGCTACAATGAGCAGTTCTTC

V gene: TRBV6-5
clone size: NA
D gene: NA
J gene: TRBJ2-6
CDR3 protein: CASSYYQGPGANVLTF
CDR3 DNA: TGTGCCAGCAGTTACTATCAGGGCCCTGGGGCCAACGTCCTGACTTTC

V gene: TRBV2
clone size: NA
D gene: TRBD2
J gene: TRBJ2-2
CDR3 protein: CASRGLAGAGELFF
CDR3 DNA: TGTGCCAGCAGGGGACTAGCGGGAGCCGGGGAGCTGTTTTTT

V gene: TRBV20-1
clone size: NA
D gene: NA
J gene: TRBJ2-7
CDR3 protein: CSARKPLGLGYEQYF
CDR3 DNA: TGCAGTGCTAGGAAGCCCCTCGGGCTGGGCTACGAGCAGTACTTC

V gene: TRBV5-1
clone size: once
D gene: NA
J gene: TRBJ2-2
CDR3 protein: CASGLRATGELFF
CDR3 DNA: TGCGCCAGCGGCTTGCGGGCCACCGGGGAGCTGTTTTTT

V gene: TRBV18
clone size: NA
D gene: NA
J gene: TRBJ2-5
CDR3 protein: CASHGETQYF
CDR3 DNA: TGTGCCAGCCACGGGGAGACCCAGTACTTC

V gene: TRBV7-8
clone size: few
D gene: TRBD2
J gene: TRBJ2-5
CDR3 protein: CASSQSSGRASETQYF
CDR3 DNA: TGTGCCAGCAGCCAAAGTAGCGGGAGGGCATCGGAGACCCAGTACTTC

V gene: TRBV10-3
clone size: NA
D gene: NA
J gene: TRBJ2-2
CDR3 protein: CAISESFGESNTGELFF
CDR3 DNA: TGTGCCATCAGTGAGAGTTTCGGCGAGTCGAACACCGGGGAGCTGTTTTTT

V gene: TRBV3-1
clone size: few
D gene: NA
J gene: TRBJ2-7
CDR3 protein: CASSQDIDGTYEQYF
CDR3 DNA: TGTGCCAGCAGCCAAGATATAGACGGAACCTACGAGCAGTACTTC

V gene: TRBV7-9
clone size: NA
D gene: NA
J gene: TRBJ2-1
CDR3 protein: CASSSPGRNGNEQFF
CDR3 DNA: TGTGCCAGCAGCTCCCCGGGGAGGAACGGCAATGAGCAGTTCTTC

V gene: TRBV20-1
clone size: many
D gene: NA
J gene: TRBJ2-3
CDR3 protein: CSARDRLGTDTQYF
CDR3 DNA: TGCAGTGCTAGAGATCGGCTAGGCACAGATACGCAGTATTTT

V gene: TRBV12-3/TRBV12-4
clone size: many
D gene: NA
J gene: TRBJ2-3
CDR3 protein: CASSFYGSSPDTQYF
CDR3 DNA: TGTGCCAGCAGTTTCTACGGATCTAGCCCAGATACGCAGTATTTT

V gene: TRBV7-9
clone size: NA
D gene: NA
J gene: TRBJ2-1
CDR3 protein: CASTPVLGAHEQFF
CDR3 DNA: TGTGCCAGCACCCCCGTGTTGGGGGCCCATGAGCAGTTCTTC

V gene: TRBV5-1
clone size: few
D gene: TRBD2
J gene: TRBJ2-1
CDR3 protein: CASSLAGGGLGEQFF
CDR3 DNA: TGCGCCAGCAGCTTGGCCGGGGGGGGTCTCGGTGAGCAGTTCTTC

V gene: TRBV6-1
clone size: many
D gene: TRBD1
J gene: TRBJ1-5
CDR3 protein: CASSPPGQGNQPQHF
CDR3 DNA: TGTGCCAGCAGCCCACCGGGACAGGGAAATCAGCCCCAGCATTTT

V gene: TRBV29-1
clone size: NA
D gene: NA
J gene: TRBJ2-7
CDR3 protein: CSVGRDTTYEQYF
CDR3 DNA: TGCAGCGTTGGCCGGGACACCACCTACGAGCAGTACTTC

V gene: TRBV3-1
clone size: many
D gene: TRBD2
J gene: TRBJ2-2
CDR3 protein: CASSPPTAREITGELFF
CDR3 DNA: TGTGCCAGCAGCCCACCTACCGCGCGGGAGATTACCGGGGAGCTGTTTTTT

V gene: TRBV10-3
clone size: NA
D gene: NA
J gene: TRBJ2-2
CDR3 protein: CAISGATGELFF
CDR3 DNA: TGTGCCATCAGCGGCGCTACCGGGGAGCTGTTTTTT

V gene: TRBV2
clone size: NA
D gene: TRBD2
J gene: TRBJ2-3
CDR3 protein: CASNRLAPSTDTQYF
CDR3 DNA: TGTGCCAGCAATAGACTAGCTCCTTCCACAGATACGCAGTATTTT

V gene: TRBV7-9
clone size: NA
D gene: NA
J gene: TRBJ2-1
CDR3 protein: CASSPSWLGSYNEQFF
CDR3 DNA: TGTGCCAGCAGCCCGAGCTGGCTTGGCTCCTACAATGAGCAGTTCTTC

V gene: TRBV18
clone size: few
D gene: NA
J gene: TRBJ1-1
CDR3 protein: CASSPPSSENTEAFF
CDR3 DNA: TGTGCCAGCTCACCACCTTCTTCGGAGAACACTGAAGCTTTCTTT

V gene: TRBV7-2
clone size: few
D gene: NA
J gene: TRBJ2-1
CDR3 protein: CASSLMAGNHNEQFF
CDR3 DNA: TGTGCCAGCAGCTTAATGGCGGGGAACCACAATGAGCAGTTCTTC

V gene: TRBV7-9
clone size: NA
D gene: NA
J gene: TRBJ2-3
CDR3 protein: CASSLANGRTDTQYF
CDR3 DNA: TGTGCCAGCAGCTTAGCGAATGGTAGGACAGATACGCAGTATTTT

V gene: TRBV12-3/TRBV12-4
clone size: many
D gene: NA
J gene: TRBJ1-5
CDR3 protein: CASSLGASNQPQHF
CDR3 DNA: TGTGCCAGCAGTTTAGGAGCTAGCAATCAGCCCCAGCATTTT

V gene: TRBV6-4
clone size: few
D gene: TRBD2
J gene: TRBJ2-1
CDR3 protein: CASSETASSGGEQFF
CDR3 DNA: TGTGCCAGCAGTGAGACGGCCTCCTCGGGGGGTGAGCAGTTCTTC

V gene: TRBV29-1
clone size: NA
D gene: TRBD2
J gene: TRBJ2-1
CDR3 protein: CSVVRSGALGNEQFF
CDR3 DNA: TGCAGCGTTGTACGTAGCGGGGCCTTAGGCAATGAGCAGTTCTTC

V gene: TRBV11-2
clone size: NA
D gene: TRBD2
J gene: TRBJ2-1
CDR3 protein: CASSPMGLAGVNNNEQFF
CDR3 DNA: TGTGCCAGCAGCCCTATGGGACTAGCGGGAGTAAACAACAATGAGCAGTTCTTC